Given below is one TCR beta chain in context. Its target is unknown. The sample comes from a study of cytomegalovirus exposure and HLA in healthy donors. The PCR employed 60 Vbeta primers together with 13 Jbeta primers. Per the original data handling: In a later analysis, of some 80 million unique beta chains, about 10 million appeared in at least two donors. The method was immunoSEQ multiplex PCR; TCRdb's version includes in-frame clones alone and lacks a portion of them. V and J calls and clone size follow that table, whereas D and trimming were derived from the DNA. The table shows some 150,000 clones, with approximately 80% occurring only once. V was clipped by 0 bases and J by 5 bases, with 8 bases between them. The CDR3 sequence is 13 residues long. CDR1 SGDLS and CDR2 YYNGEE come from the germline V gene. Donors had nominal health at sampling but likely had unrecorded immune exposures. Whole-study findings and limits: The dataset shows that most TCR sequences were rare, while some public TCRs occurred in many donors. The classifier reportedly diagnosed cytomegalovirus status with high sensitivity and specificity.

The sequenced sample was PBMCs. The chain employs TRBV9 and TRBJ1-1; D unresolved. This receptor was identified in a woman in her forties or fifties in good health and CMV-seronegative. The CDR3 spells CASSVETRTEAFF. The CDR3 DNA follows: TGTGCCAGCAGCGTAGAGACACGGACTGAAGCTTTCTTT. The full variable domain, rest sourced from reference TRBV9 and TRBJ1-1, is DSGVTQTPKHLITATGQRVTLRCSPRSGDLSVYWYQQSLDQGLQFLIQYYNGEERAKGNILERFSAQQFPDLHSELNLSSLELGDSALYFCASSVETRTEAFFGQGTRLTVV.